This T cell receptor beta chain was recorded in a study of shared clonotypes between healthy human individuals. Study-wide results and caveats: Donor scarcity curtailed the genetic and exposure-history diversity represented herein.

200 ng DNA, tens of thousands of T cell genomes, went into each sorted-subset replicate PCR. Per the original data handling: With immunoSEQ giving junction-only sequences and no quality scores, filtering differed. The assay was immunoSEQ multiplex PCR, and TCRdb's table has in-frame clones only and misses some. V, J and clone size reflect that table, while D and trimming were determined from the DNA. Seen here are roughly 1,100,000 clones, approximately 68% observed once, and the top ten hold about 1.5%. Comments on this clone: Antigen unknown.

Trimming took off 2 bases at V and 8 bases at J, with 6 bases between the two ends. The V gene's germline CDR1 is LNHDA and CDR2 SQIVND (reference sequence). The CDR3 runs 12 residues. The chain joins TRBV19 to TRBJ1-4; D gene unclear. This TCR came from a man younger than 35 in good health. Sequenced material: memory CD4+ T cells sorted from blood. Specified subset: CD45RA-negative fraction. The CDR3 nucleotides are TGTGCCAGTAGTATATCGGGGGAAAAACTGTTTTTT. This translates into CASSISGEKLFF. Combining the CDR3 with reference TRBV19 and TRBJ1-4 gives the whole variable domain DGGITQSPKYLFRKEGQNVTLSCEQNLNHDAMYWYRQDPGQGLRLIYYSQIVNDFQKGDIAEGYSVSREKKESFPLTVTSAQKNPTAFYLCASSISGEKLFFGSGTQLSVL.